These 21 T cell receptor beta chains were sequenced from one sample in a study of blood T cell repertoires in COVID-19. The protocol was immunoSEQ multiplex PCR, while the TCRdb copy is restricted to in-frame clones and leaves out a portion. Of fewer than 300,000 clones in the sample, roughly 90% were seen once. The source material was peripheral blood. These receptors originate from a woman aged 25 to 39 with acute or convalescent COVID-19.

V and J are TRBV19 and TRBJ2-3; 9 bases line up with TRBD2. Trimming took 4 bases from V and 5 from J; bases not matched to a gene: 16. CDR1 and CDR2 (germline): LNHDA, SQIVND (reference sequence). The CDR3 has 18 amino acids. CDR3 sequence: CASSTPYDAGGPLDTQYF. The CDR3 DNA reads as TGTGCCAGTAGTACGCCTTATGATGCGGGAGGGCCTTTAGATACGCAGTATTTT.

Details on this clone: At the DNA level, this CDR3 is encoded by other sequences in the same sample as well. CDR3 nucleotides: TGTGCCAGCAGCGTAGCGGGGGGGGGTCAGCCCCAGCATTTT. This sequence encodes CASSVAGGGQPQHF. The rearrangement links TRBV9 to TRBJ1-5; maybe TRBD1 (5 bases). This CDR3 spans 14 amino acids. Germline V gene data show CDR1 as SGDLS and CDR2 as YYNGEE. Trimming stripped 0 bases from V and 6 bases from J, with 10 bases between.

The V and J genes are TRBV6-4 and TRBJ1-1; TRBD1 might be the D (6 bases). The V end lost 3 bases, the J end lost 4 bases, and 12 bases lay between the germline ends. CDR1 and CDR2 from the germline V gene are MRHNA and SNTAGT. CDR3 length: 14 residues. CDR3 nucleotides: TGTGCCAGCAGTGAAGGGGGGGCCAGCACTGAAGCTTTCTTT. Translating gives CASSEGGASTEAFF.

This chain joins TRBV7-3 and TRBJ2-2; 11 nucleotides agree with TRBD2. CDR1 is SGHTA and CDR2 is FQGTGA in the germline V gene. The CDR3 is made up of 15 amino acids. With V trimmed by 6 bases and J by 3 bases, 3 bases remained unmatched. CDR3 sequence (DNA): TGTGCCAGCAGGGCGGGACTAGCGGACACCGGGGAGCTGTTTTTT. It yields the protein CASRAGLADTGELFF.

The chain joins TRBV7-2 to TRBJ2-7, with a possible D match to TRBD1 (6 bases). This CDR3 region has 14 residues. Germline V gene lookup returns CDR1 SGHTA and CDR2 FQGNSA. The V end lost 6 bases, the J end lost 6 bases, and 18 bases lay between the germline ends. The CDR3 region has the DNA TGTGCCAGCAGTCGAACACCCAGAGGGGGCGAGCAGTACTTC. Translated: CASSRTPRGGEQYF.

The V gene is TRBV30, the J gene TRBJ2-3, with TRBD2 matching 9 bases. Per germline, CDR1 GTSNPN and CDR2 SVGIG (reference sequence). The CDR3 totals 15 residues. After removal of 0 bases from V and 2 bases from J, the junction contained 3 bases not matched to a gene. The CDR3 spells CAWSVTSGHTDTQYF. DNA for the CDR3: TGTGCCTGGAGTGTAACTAGCGGGCACACAGATACGCAGTATTTT.

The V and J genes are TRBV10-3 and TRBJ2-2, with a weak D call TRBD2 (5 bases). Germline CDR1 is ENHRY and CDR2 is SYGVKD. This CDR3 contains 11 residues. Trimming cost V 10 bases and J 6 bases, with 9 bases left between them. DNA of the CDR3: TGTGCCAGTCTAGCATCCGGGGAGCTGTTTTTT. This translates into CASLASGELFF.

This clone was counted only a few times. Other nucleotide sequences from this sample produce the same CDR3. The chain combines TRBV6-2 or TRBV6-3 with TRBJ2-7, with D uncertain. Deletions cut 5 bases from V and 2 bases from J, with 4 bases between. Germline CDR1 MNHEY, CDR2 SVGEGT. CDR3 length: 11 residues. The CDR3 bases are TGTGCCAGCAGTCCGGCCTACGAGCAGTACTTC. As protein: CASSPAYEQYF.

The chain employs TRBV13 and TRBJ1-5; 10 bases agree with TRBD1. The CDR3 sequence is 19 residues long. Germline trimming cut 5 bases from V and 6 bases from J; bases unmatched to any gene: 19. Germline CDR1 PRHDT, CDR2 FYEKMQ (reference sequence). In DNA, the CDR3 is TGTGCCAGCAGCATACCATCACCAACCGGGACAGGGGAAGGTCAGCCCCAGCATTTT. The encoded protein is CASSIPSPTGTGEGQPQHF.

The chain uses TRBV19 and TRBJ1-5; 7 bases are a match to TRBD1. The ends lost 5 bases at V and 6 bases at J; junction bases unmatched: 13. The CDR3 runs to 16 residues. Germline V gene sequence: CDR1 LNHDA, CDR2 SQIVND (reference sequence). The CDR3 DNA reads TGTGCCAGTAGTGCCCGGACAGGCTGGGCAGGTCAGCCCCAGCATTTT. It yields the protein CASSARTGWAGQPQHF.

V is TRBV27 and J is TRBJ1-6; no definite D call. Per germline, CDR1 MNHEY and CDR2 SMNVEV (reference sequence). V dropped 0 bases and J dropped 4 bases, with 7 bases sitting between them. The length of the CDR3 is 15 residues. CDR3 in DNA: TGTGCCAGCAGTTTATCGGCCAGTTATAATTCACCCCTCCACTTT. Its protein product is CASSLSASYNSPLHF.

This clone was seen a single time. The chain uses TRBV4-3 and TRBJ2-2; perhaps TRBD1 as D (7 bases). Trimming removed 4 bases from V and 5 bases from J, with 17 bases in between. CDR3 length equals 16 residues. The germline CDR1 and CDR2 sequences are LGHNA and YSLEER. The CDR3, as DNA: TGCGCCAGCAGCCCCAGGGGGGTTCAACCTACCGGGGAGCTGTTTTTT. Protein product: CASSPRGVQPTGELFF.

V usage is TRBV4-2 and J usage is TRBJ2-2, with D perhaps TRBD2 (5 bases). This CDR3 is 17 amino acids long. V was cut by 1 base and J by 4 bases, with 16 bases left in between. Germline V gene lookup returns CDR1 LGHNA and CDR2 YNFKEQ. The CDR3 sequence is CASSQGRTVGSTGELFF. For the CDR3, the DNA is TGTGCCAGCAGCCAAGGGCGAACCGTAGGGAGCACCGGGGAGCTGTTTTTT.

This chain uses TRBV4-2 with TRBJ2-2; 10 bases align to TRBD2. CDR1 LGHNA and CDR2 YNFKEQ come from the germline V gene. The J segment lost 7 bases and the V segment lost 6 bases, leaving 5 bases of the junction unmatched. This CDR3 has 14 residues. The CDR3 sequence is CASSPSGSGGELFF. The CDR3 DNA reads TGTGCCAGCAGTCCTAGCGGGAGCGGCGGGGAGCTGTTTTTT.

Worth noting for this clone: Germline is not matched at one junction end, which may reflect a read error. In nucleotides, the CDR3 is TGTGCCAGCAGTTACTCGGAGCGGCGCCTTTTT. Residues: CASSYSERRLF. The rearrangement joins TRBV6-2 or TRBV6-3 to TRBJ1-1; D is uncertain. Germline V gene data show CDR1 as MNHEY and CDR2 as SVGEGT. The CDR3 runs 11 residues.

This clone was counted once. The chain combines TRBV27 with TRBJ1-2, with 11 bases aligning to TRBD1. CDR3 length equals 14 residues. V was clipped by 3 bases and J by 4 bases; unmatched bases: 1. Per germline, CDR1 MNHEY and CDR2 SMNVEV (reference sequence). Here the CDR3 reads CASSLGQGVYGYTF. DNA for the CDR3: TGTGCCAGCAGTTTGGGACAGGGGGTCTATGGCTACACCTTC.

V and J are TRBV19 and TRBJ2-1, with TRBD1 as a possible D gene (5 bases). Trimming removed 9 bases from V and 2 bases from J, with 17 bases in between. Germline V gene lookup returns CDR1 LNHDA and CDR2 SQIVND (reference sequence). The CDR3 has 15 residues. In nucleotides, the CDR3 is TGTGCCAGCAGAAAGGGGCAGGGTCCCTACAATGAGCAGTTCTTC. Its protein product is CASRKGQGPYNEQFF.

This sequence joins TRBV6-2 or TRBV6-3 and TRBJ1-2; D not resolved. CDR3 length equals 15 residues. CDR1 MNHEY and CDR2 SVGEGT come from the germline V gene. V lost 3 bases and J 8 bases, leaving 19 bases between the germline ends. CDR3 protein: CASSYSLSTGGGYTF. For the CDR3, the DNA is TGTGCCAGCAGTTATTCCCTATCGACGGGCGGGGGCTACACCTTC.

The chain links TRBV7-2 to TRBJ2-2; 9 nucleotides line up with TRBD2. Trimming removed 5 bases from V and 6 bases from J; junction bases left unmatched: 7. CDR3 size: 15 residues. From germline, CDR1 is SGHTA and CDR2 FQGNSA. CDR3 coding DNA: TGTGCCAGCAGCCCGATAGCGGGAGAAGCCGGGGAGCTGTTTTTT. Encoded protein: CASSPIAGEAGELFF.

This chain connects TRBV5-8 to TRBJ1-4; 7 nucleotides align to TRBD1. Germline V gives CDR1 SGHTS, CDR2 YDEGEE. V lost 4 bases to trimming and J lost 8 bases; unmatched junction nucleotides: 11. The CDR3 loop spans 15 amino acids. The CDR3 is CASSARQGRGEKLFF. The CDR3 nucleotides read TGTGCCAGCAGCGCCCGACAGGGACGGGGCGAAAAACTGTTTTTT.

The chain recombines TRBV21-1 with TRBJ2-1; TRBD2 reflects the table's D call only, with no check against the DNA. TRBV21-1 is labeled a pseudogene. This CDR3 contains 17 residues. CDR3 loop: CASSKTQTLAGENEQFF. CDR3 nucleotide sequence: TGTGCCAGCAGCAAAACCCAAACCCTAGCGGGAGAGAATGAGCAGTTCTTC.